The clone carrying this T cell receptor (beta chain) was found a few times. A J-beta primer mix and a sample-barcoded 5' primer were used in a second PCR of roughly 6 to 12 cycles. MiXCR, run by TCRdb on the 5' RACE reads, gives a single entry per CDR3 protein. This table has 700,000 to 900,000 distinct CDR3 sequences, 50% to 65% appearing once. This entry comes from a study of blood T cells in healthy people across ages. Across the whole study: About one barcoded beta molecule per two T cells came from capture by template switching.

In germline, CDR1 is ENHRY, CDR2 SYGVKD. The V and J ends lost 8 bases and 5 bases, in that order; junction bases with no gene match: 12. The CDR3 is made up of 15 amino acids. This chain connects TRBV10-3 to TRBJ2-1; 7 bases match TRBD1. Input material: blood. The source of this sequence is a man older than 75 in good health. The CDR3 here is CAIGRGGAGHNEQFF. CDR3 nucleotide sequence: TGTGCCATCGGCAGAGGGGGCGCCGGGCACAATGAGCAGTTCTTC.